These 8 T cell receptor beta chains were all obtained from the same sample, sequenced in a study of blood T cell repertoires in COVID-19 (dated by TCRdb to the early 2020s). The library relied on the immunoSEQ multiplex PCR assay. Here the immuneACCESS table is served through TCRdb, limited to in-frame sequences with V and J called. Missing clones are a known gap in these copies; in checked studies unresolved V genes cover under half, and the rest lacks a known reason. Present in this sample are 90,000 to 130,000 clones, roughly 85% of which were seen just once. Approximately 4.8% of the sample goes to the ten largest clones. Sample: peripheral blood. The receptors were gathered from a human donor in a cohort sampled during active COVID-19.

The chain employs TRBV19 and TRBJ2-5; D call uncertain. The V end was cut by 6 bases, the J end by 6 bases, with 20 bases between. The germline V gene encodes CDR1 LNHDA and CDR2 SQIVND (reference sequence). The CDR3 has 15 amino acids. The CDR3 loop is CASRKDIALPKTQYF. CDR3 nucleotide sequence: TGTGCCAGTAGGAAGGATATAGCCCTCCCTAAGACCCAGTACTTC.

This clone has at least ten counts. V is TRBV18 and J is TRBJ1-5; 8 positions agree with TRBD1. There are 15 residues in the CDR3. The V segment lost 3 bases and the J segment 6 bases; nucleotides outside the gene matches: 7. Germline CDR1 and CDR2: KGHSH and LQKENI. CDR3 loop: CASSPGTGDSQPQHF. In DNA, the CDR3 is TGTGCCAGCTCACCCGGGACAGGTGATAGTCAGCCCCAGCATTTT.

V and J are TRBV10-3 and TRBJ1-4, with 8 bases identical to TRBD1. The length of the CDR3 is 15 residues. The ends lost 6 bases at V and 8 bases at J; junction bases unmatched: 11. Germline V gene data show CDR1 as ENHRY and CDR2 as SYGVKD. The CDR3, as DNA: TGTGCCATCAGCGAGACGGACAGGGATAACGAAAAACTGTTTTTT. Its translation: CAISETDRDNEKLFF.

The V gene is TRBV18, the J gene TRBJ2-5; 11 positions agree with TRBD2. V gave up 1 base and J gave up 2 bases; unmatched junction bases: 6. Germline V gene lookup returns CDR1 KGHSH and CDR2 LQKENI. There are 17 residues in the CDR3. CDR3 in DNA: TGTGCCAGCTCACCACAAATTGTAGCGGGGGGGCAAGAGACCCAGTACTTC. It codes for CASSPQIVAGGQETQYF.

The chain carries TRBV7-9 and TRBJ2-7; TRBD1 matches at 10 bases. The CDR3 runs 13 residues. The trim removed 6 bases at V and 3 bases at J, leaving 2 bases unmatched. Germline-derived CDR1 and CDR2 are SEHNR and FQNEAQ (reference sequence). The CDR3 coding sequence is TGTGCCAGCAGAGGGACAGGGGTCTACGAGCAGTACTTC. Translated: CASRGTGVYEQYF.

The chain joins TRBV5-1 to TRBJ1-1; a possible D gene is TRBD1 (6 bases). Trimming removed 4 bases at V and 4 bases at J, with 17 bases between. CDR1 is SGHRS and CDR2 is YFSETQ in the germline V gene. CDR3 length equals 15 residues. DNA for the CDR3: TGCGCCAGCAGCCAGGGACAAAACGGCGGCACTGAAGCTTTCTTT. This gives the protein CASSQGQNGGTEAFF.

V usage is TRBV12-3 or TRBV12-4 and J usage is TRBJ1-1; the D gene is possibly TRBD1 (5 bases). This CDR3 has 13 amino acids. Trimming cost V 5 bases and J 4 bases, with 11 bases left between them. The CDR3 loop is CASSPRVGTEAFF. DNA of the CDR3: TGTGCCAGCAGTCCCAGGGTGGGCACTGAAGCTTTCTTT.

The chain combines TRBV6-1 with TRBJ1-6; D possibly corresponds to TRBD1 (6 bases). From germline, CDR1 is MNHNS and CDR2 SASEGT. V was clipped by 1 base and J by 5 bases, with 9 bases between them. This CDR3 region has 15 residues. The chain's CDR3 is CASSEVTGNNSPLHF. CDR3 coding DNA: TGTGCCAGCAGTGAAGTTACAGGGAATAATTCACCCCTCCACTTT.